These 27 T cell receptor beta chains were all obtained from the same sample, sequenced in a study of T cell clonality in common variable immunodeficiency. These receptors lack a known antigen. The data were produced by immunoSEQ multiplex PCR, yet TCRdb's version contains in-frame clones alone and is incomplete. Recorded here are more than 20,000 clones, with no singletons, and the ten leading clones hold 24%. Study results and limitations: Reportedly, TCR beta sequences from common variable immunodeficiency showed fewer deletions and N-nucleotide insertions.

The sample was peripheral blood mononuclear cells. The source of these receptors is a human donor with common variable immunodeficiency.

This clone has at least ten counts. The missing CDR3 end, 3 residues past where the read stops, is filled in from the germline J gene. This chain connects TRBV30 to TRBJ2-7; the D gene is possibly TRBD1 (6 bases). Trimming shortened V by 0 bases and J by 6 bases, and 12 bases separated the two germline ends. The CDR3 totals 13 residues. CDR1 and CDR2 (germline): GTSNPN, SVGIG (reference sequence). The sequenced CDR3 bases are TGTGCCTGGAGTGTACACAGGGCCTTCGAG. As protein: CAWSVHRAFE. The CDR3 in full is CAWSVHRAFEQYF.

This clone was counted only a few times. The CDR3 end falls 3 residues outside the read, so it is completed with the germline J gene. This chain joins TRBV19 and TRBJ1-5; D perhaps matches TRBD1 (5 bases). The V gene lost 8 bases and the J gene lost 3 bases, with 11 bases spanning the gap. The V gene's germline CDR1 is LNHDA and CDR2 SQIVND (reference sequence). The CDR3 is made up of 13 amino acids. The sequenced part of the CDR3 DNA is TGTGCCAGTTCTACGGGGGTCAATCAGCCC. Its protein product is CASSTGVNQP. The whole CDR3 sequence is CASSTGVNQPQHF.

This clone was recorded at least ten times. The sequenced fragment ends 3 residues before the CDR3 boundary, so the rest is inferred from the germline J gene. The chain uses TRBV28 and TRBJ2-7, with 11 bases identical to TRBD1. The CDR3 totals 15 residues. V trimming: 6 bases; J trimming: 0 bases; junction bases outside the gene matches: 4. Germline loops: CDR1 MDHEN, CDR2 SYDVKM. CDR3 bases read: TGTGCCAGCAGGGGCGGGACAGGGGGCTCCTACGAG. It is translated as CASRGGTGGSYE. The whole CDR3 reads CASRGGTGGSYEQYF.

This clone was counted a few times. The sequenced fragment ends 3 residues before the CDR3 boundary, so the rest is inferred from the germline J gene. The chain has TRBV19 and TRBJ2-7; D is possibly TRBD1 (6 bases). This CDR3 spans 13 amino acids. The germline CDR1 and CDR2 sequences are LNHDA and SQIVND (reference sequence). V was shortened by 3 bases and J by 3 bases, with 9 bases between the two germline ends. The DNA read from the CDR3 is TGTGCCAGTAGTATGACAGGTATCTACGAG. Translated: CASSMTGIYE. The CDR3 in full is CASSMTGIYEQYF.

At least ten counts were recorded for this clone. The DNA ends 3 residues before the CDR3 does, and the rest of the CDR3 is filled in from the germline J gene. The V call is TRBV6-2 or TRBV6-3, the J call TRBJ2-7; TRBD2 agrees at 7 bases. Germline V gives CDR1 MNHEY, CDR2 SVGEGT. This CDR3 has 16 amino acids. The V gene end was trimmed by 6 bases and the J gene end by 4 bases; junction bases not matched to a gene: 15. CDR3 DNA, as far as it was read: TGTGCCAGCAGCCCTAGCGGATCCCTCCTAGATTACGAG. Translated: CASSPSGSLLDYE. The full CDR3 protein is CASSPSGSLLDYEQYF.

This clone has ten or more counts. The CDR3 region is CASSPGGLEYQETQYF. The sequenced part of the CDR3 DNA is TGTGCCAGCAGTCCCGGGGGGCTCGAATACCAAGAGACC. The rearrangement uses TRBV6-2 or TRBV6-3 and TRBJ2-5, with D possibly being TRBD2 (7 bases). Coverage ceases 3 residues before the CDR3 finishes, and the germline J gene fills in the end. This CDR3 is built from 16 residues. Between the trimmed V and J ends, which lost 5 bases and 0 bases, there was a span of 16 bases. Germline CDR1 reads MNHEY; CDR2 reads SVGEGT.

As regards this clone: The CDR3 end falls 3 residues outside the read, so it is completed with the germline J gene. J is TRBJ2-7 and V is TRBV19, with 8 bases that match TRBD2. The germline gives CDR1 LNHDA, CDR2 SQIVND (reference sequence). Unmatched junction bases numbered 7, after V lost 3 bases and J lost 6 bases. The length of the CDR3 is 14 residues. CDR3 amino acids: CASSIRGGCGEQYF. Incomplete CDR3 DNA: TGTGCCAGTAGTATTCGGGGGGGCTGCGGCGAG.

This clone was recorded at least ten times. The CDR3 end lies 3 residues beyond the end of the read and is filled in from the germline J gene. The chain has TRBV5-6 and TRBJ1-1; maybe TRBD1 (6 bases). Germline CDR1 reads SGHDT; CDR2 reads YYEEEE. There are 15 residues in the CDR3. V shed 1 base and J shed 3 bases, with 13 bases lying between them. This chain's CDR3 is CASSLRTVTHTEAFF. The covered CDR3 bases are TGTGCCAGCAGCTTGAGGACAGTAACCCACACTGAA.

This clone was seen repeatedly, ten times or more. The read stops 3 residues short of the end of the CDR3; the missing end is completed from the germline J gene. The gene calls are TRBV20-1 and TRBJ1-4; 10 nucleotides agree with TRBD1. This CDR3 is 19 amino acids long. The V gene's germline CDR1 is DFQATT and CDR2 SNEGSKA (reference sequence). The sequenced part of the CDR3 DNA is TGCAGTGCTAGAGTCGCGACAGGGGGCAAAGTTTTTCTCGCTCTCAAA. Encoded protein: CSARVATGGKVFLALK. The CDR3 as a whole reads CSARVATGGKVFLALKLFF.

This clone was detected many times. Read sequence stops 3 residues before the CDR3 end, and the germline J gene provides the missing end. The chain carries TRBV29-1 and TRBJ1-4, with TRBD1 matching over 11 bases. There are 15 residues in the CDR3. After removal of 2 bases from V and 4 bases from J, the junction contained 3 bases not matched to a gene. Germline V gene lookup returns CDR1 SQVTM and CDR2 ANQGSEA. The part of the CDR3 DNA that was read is TGCAGCGTTGAAACGGGACAGGGGGTTAATGAAAAA. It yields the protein CSVETGQGVNEK. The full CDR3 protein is CSVETGQGVNEKLFF.

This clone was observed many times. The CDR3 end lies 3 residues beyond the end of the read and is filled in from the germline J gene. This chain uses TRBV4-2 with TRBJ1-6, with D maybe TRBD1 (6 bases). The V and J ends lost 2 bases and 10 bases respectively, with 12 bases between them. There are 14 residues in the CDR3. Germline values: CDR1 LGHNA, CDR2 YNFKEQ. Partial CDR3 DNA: TGTGCCAGCAGCCAACGGGACACGCAATCACCC. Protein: CASSQRDTQSP. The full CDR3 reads CASSQRDTQSPLHF.

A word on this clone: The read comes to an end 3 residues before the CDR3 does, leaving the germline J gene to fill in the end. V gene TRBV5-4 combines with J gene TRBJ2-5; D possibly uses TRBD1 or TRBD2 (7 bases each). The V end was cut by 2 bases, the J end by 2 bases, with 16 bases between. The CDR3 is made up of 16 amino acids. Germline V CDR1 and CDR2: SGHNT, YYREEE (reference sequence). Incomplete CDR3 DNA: TGTGCCAGCAGCTTTGGGGGAGGGGGCGAACAAGAGACC. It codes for CASSFGGGGEQET. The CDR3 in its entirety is CASSFGGGGEQETQYF.

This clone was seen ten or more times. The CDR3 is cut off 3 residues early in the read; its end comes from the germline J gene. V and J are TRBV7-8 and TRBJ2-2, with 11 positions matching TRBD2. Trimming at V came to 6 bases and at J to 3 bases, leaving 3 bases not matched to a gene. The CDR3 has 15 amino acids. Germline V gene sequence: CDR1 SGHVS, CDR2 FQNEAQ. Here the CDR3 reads CASSFSGGDTGELFF. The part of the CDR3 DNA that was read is TGTGCCAGCAGTTTTAGCGGGGGGGACACCGGGGAG.

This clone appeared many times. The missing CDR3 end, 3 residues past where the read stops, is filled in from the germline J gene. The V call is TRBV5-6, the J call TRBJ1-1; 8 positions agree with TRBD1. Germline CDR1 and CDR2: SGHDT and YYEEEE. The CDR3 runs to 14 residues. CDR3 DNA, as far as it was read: TGTGCCAGCAGCTTCCTGGGTCAGGGGGCGGAA. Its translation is CASSFLGQGAE. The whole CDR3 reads CASSFLGQGAEAFF. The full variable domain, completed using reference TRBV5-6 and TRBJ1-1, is DAGVTQSPTHLIKTRGQQVTLRCSPKSGHDTVSWYQQALGQGPQFIFQYYEEEERQRGNFPDRFSGHQFPNYSSELNVNALLLGDSALYLCASSFLGQGAEAFFGQGTRLTVV.

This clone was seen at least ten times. The covered CDR3 bases are TGTGCCAGCAGCCAATCCGGGGAAGAGACC. It encodes CASSQSGEET. From start to end, the CDR3 is CASSQSGEETQYF. The chain carries TRBV3-1 (or the pseudogene TRBV3-2) and TRBJ2-5, with D perhaps TRBD2 (5 bases). The read is 3 residues too short to cover the CDR3 end, so that end is filled in from the germline J gene. Germline V gene data show CDR1 as LGHDT and CDR2 as YNNKEL (reference sequence). This CDR3 has 13 residues. Trimming took 2 bases from V and 3 from J, leaving 7 bases between them.

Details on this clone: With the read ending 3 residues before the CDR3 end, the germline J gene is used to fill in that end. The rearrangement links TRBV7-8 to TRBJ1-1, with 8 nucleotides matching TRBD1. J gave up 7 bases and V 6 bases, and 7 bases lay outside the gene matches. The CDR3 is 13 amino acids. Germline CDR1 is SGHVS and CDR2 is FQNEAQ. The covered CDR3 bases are TGTGCCAGCAGTTACAGGGGGTCCCTTGAA. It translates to CASSYRGSLE. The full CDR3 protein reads CASSYRGSLEAFF.

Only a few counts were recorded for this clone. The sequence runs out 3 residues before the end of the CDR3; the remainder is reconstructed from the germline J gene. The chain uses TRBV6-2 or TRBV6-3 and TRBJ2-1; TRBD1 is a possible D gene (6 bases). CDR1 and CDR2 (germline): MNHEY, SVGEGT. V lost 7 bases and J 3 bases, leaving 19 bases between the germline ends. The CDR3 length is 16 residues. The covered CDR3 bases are TGTGCCAGCAACGTAGGGGGTGTAGCAGGCTACAATGAG. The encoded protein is CASNVGGVAGYNE. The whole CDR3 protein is CASNVGGVAGYNEQFF.

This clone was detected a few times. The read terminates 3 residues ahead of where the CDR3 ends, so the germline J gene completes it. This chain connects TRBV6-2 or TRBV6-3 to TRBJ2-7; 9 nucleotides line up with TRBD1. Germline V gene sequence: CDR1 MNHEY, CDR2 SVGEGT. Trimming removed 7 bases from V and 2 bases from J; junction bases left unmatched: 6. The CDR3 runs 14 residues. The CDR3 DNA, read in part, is TGTGCCAGCATTGATGACAGGGGGGCCTACGAG. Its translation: CASIDDRGAYE. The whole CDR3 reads CASIDDRGAYEQYF.

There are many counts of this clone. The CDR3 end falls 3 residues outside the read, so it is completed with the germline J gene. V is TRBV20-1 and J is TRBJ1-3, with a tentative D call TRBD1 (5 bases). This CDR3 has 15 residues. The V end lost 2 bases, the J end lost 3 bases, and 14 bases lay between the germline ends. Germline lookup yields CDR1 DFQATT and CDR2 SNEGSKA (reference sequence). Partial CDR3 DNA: TGCAGTGCTAGACCCGGGACCGGGGGTGGAAACACC. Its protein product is CSARPGTGGGNT. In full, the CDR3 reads CSARPGTGGGNTIYF.

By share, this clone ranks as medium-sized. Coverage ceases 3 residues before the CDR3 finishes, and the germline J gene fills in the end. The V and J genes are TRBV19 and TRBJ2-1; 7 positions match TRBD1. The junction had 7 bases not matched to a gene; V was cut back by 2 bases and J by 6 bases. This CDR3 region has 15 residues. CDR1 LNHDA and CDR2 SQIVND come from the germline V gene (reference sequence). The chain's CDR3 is CASSISFAGGNEQFF. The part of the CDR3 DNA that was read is TGTGCCAGTAGTATAAGTTTTGCAGGGGGCAATGAG.

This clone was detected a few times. The CDR3 loop reads CASSLGTVYQETQYF. CDR3 bases read: TGTGCCAGCAGCTTAGGGACAGTCTACCAAGAGACC. The rearrangement links TRBV11-2 to TRBJ2-5; the D gene is possibly TRBD1 (6 bases). The read ends 3 residues shy of where the CDR3 ends; the end is completed using the germline J gene. This CDR3 is built from 15 residues. The V and J ends lost 1 base and 0 bases respectively, with 9 bases between them. Germline V CDR1 and CDR2: SGHAT, FQNNGV.

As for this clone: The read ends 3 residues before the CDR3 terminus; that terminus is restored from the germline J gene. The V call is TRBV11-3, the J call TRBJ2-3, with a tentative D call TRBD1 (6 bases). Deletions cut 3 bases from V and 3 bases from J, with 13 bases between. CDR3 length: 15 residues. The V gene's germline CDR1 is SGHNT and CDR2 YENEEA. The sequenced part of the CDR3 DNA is TGTGCCAGCAGCTTCGGACAGAGGGGGACAGATACG. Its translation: CASSFGQRGTDT. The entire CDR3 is CASSFGQRGTDTQYF.

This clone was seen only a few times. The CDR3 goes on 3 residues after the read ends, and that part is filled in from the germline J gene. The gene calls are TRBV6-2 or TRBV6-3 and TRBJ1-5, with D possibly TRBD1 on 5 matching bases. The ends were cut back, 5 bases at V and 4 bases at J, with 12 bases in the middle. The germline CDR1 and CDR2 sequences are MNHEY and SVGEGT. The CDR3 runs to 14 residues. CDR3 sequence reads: CASSTGTRNQPQHF. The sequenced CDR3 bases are TGTGCCAGCAGTACCGGGACTCGGAATCAGCCC.

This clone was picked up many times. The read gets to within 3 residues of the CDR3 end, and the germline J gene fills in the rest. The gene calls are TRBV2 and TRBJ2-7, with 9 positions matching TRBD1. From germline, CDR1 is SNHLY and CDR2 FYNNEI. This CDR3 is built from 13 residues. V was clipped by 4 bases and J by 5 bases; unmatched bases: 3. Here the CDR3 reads CASSVGQGNEQYF. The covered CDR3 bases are TGTGCCAGCAGTGTAGGACAGGGGAACGAG.

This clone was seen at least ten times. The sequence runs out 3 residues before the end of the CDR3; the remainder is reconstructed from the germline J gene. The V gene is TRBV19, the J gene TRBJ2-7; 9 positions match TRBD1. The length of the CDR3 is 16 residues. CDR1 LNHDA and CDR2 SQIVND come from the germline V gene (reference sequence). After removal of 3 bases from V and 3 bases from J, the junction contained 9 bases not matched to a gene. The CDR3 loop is CASSITAGTGNYEQYF. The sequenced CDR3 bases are TGTGCCAGTAGTATCACCGCCGGGACAGGGAACTACGAG.

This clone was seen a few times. The part of the CDR3 DNA that was read is TGTGCCAGCAGAGCGGGGGGGCCACAGTTT. Amino acid sequence: CASRAGGPQF. The full CDR3 is CASRAGGPQFQYF. The V gene is TRBV2, the J gene TRBJ2-4; 10 nucleotides agree with TRBD2. Coverage ceases 3 residues before the CDR3 finishes, and the germline J gene fills in the end. Germline V gene data show CDR1 as SNHLY and CDR2 as FYNNEI. This CDR3 has 13 amino acids.

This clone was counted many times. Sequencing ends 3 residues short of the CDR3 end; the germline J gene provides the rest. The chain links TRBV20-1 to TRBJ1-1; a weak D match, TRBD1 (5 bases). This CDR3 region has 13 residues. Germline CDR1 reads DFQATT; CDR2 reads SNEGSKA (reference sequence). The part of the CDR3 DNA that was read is TGCAGTGCTAGAGATCAGACCCGGGGGAAA. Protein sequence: CSARDQTRGK. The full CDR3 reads CSARDQTRGKAFF.